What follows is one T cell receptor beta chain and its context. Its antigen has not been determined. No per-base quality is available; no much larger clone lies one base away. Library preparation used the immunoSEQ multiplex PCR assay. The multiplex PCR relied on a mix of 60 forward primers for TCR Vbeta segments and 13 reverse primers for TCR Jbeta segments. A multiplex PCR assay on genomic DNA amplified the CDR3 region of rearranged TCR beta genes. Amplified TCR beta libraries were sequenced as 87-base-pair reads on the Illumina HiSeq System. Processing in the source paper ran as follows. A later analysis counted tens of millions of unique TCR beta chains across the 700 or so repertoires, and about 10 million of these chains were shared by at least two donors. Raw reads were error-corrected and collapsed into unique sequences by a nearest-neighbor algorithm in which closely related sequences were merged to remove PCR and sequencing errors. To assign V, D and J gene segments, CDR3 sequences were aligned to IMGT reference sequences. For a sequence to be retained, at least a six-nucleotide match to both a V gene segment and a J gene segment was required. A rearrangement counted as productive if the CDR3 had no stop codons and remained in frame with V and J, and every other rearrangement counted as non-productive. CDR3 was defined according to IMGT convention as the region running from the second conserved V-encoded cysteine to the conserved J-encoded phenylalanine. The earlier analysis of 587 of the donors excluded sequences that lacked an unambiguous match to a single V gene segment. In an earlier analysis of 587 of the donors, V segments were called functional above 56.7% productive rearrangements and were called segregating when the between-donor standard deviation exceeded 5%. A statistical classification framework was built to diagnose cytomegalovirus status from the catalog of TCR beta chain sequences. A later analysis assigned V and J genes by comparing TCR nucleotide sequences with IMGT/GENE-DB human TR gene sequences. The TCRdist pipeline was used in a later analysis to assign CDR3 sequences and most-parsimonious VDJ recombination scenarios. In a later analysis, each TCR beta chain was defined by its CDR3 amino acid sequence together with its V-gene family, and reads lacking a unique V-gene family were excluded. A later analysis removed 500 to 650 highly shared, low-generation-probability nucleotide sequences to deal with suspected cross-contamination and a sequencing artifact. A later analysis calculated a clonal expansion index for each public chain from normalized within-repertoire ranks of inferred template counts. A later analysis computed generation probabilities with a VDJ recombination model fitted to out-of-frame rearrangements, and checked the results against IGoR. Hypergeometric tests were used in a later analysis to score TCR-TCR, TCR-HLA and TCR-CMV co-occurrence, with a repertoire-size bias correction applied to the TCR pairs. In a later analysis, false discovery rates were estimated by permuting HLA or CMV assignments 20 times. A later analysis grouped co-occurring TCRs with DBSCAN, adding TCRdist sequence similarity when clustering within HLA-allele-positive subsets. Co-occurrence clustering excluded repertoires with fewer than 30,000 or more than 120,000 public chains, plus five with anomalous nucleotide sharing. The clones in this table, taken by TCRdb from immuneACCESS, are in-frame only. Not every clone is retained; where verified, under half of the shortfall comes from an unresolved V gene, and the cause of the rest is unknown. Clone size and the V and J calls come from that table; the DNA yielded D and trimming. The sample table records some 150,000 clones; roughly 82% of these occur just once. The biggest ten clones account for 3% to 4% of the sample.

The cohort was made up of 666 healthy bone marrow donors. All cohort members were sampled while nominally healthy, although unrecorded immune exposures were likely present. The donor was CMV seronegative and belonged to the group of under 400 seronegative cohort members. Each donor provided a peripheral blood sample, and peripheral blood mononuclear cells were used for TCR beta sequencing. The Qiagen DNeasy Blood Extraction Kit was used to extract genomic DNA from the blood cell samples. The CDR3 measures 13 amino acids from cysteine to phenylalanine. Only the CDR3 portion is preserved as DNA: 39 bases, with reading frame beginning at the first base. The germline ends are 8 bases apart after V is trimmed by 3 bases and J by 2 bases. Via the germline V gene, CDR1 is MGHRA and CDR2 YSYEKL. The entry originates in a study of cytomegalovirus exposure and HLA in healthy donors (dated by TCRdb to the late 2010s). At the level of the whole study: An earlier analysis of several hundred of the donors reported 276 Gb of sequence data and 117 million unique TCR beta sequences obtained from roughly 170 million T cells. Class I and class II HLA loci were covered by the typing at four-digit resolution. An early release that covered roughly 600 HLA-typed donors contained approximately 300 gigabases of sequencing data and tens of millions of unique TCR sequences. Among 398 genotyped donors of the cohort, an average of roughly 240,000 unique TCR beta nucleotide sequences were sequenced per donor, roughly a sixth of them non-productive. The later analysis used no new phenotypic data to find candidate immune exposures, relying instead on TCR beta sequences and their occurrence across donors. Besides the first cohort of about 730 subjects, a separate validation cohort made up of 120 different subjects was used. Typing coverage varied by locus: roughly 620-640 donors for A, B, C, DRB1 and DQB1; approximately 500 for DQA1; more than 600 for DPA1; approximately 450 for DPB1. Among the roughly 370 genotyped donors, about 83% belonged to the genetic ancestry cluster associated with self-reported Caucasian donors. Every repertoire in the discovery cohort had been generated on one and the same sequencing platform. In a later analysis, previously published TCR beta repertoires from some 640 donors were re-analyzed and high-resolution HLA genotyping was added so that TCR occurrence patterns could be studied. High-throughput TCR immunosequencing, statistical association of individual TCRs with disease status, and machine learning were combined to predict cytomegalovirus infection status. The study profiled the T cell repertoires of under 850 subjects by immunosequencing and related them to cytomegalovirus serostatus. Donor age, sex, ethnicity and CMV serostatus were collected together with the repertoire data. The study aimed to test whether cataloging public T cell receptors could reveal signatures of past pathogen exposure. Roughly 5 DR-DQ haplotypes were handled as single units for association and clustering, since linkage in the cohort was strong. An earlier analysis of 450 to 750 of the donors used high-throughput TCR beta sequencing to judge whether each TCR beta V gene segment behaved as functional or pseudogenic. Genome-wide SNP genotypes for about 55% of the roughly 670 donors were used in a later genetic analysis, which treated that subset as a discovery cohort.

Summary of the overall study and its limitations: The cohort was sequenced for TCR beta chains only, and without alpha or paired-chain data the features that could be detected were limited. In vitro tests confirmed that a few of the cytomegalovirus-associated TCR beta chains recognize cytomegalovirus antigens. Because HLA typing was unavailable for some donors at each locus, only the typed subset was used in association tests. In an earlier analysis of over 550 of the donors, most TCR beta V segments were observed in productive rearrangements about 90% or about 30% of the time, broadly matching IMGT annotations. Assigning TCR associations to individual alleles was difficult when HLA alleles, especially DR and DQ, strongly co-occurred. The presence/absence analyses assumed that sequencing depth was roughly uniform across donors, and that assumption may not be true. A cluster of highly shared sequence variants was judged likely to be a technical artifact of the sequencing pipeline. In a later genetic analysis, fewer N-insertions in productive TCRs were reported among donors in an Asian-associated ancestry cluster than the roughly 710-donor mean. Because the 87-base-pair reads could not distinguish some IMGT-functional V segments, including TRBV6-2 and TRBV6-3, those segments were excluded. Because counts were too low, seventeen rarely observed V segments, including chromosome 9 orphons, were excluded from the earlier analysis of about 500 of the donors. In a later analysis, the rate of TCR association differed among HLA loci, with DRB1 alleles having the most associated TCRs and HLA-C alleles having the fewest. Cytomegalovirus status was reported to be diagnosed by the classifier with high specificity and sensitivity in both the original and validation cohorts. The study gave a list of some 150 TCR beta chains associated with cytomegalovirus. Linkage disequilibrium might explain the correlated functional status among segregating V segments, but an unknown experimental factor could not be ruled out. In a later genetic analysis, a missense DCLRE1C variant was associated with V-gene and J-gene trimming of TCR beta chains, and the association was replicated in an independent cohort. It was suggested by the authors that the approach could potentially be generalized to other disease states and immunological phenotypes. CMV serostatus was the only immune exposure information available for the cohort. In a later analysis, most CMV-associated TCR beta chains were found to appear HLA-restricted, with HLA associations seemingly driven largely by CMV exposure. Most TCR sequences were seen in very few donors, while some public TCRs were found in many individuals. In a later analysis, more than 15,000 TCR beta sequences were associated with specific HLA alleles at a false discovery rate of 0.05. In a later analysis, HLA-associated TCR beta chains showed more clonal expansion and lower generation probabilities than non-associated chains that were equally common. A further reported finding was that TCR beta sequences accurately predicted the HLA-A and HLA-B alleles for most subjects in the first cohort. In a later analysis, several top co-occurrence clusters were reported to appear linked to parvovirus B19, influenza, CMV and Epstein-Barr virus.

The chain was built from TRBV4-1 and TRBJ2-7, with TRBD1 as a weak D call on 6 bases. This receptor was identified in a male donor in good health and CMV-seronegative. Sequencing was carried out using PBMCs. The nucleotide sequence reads TGCGCCAGCAGCCATGCAGGGGCCTACGAGCAGTACTTC. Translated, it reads CASSHAGAYEQYF.